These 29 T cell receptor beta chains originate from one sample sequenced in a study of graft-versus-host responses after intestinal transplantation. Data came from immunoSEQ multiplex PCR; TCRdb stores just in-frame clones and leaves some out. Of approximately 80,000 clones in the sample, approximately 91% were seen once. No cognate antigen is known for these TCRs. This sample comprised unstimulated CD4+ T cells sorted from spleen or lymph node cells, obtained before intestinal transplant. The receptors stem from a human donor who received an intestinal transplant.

The CDR3 DNA is TGTGCCAGCGGCATAAAAGCGGGGGGCGAGACCCAGTACTTC. Translating it yields CASGIKAGGETQYF. The chain carries TRBV2 and TRBJ2-5; 9 bases are shared with TRBD2. The CDR3 covers 14 residues. The germline V gene has CDR1 SNHLY and CDR2 FYNNEI. V was clipped by 8 bases and J by 5 bases; unmatched bases: 9.

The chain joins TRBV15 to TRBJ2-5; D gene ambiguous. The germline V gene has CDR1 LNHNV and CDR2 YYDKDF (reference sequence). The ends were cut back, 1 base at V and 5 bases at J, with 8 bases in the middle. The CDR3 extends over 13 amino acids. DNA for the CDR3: TGTGCCACCAGCAGAGCCGCTAGGGAGACCCAGTACTTC. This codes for CATSRAARETQYF.

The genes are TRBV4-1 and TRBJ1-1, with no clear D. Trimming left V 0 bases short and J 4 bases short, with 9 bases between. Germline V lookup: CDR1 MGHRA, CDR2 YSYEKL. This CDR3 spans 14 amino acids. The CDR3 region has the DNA TGCGCCAGCAGCCAAGATGACCGGGGCACTGAAGCTTTCTTT. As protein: CASSQDDRGTEAFF.

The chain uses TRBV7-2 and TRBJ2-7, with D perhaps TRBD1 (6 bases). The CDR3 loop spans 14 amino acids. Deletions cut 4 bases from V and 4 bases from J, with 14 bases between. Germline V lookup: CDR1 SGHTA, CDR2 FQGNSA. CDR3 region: CASSSTGYAYEQYF. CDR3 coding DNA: TGTGCCAGCAGCTCCACAGGGTACGCGTACGAGCAGTACTTC.

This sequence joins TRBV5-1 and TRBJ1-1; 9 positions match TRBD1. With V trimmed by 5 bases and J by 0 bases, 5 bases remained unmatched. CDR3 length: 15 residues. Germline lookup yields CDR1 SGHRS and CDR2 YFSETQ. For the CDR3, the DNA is TGCGCCAGCAGTTTTGGACAGGGGCTGAACACTGAAGCTTTCTTT. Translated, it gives CASSFGQGLNTEAFF.

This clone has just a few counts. As DNA, the CDR3 is TGTGCCAGCAGTTTAGGGCGGGTCGCGACAGATACGCAGTATTTT. It is translated as CASSLGRVATDTQYF. The V and J genes are TRBV27 and TRBJ2-3, with a tentative D call TRBD2 (5 bases). Trimming took 2 bases from V and 3 from J, leaving 12 bases between them. The CDR3 runs to 15 residues. The germline CDR1 and CDR2 sequences are MNHEY and SMNVEV (reference sequence).

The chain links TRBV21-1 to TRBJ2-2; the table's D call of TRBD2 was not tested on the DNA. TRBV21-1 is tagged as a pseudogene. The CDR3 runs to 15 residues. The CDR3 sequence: CASSKVGGNTGELFF. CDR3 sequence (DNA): TGTGCCAGCAGCAAAGTCGGCGGGAACACCGGGGAGCTGTTTTTT.

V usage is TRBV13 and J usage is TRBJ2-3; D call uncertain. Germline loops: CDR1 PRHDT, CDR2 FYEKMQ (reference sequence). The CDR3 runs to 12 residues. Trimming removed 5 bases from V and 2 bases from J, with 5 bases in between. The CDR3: CASSIHTDTQYF. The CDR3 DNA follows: TGTGCCAGCAGCATTCACACAGATACGCAGTATTTT.

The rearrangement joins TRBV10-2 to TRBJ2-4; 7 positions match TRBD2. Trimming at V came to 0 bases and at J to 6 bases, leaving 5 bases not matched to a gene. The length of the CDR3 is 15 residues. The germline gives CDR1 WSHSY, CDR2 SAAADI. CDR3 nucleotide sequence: TGCGCCAGCAGTGAGTCGAGCGGGACGGGAAACATTCAGTACTTC. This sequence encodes CASSESSGTGNIQYF.

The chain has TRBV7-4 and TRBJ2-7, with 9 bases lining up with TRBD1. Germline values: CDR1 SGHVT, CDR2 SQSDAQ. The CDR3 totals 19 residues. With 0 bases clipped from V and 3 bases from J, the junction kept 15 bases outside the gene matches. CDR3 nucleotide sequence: TGTGCCAGCAGCTTAGCGCTTGATCGGACAGGGGAAAATGGCTACGAGCAGTACTTC. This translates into CASSLALDRTGENGYEQYF.

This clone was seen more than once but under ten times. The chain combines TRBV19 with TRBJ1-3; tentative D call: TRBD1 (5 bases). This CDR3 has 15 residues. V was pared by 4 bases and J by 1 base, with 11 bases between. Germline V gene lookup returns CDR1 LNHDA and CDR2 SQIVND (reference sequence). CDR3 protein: CASSTGGESGNTIYF. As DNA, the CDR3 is TGTGCCAGTAGTACGGGAGGGGAATCTGGAAACACCATATATTTT.

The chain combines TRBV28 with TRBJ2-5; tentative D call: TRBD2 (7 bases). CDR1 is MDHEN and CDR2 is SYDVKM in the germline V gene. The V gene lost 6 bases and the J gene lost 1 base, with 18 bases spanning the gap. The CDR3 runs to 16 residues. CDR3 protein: CASSPGEGGLQETQYF. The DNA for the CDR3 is TGTGCCAGCAGCCCAGGGGAGGGCGGACTCCAAGAGACCCAGTACTTC.

The CDR3 protein is CASSVTVETPTGRGQPQHF. Here the CDR3 DNA reads TGCGCCAGCAGTGTCACAGTTGAAACACCAACAGGAAGGGGACAGCCCCAGCATTTT. The chain employs TRBV10-1 and TRBJ1-5, with D possibly being TRBD1 (5 bases). Trimming took off 4 bases at V and 7 bases at J, with 29 bases between the two ends. This CDR3 has 19 amino acids. CDR1 and CDR2 (germline): WNHNN, SYGVQD (reference sequence).

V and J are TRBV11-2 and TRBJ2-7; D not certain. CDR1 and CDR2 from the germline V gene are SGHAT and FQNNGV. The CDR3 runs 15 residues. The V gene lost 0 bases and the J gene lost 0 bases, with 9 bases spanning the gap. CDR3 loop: CASSLETAPSYEQYF. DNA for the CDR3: TGTGCCAGCAGCTTAGAAACAGCCCCCTCCTACGAGCAGTACTTC.

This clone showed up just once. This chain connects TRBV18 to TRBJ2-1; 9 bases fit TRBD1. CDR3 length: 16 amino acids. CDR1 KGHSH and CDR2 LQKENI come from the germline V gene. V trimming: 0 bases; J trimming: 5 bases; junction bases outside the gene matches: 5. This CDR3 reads CASSPPIGTGNNEQFF. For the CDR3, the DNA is TGTGCCAGCTCACCACCGATTGGGACAGGGAACAATGAGCAGTTCTTC. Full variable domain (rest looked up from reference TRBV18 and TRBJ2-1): NAGVMQNPRHLVRRRGQEARLRCSPMKGHSHVYWYRQLPEEGLKFMVYLQKENIIDESGMPKERFSAEFPKEGPSILRIQQVVRGDSAAYFCASSPPIGTGNNEQFFGPGTRLTVL.

CDR3: CASSPTRDRDHSNQPQHF. The CDR3 DNA is TGTGCCAGCAGCCCTACTAGAGACAGGGATCATAGCAATCAGCCCCAGCATTTT. The chain combines TRBV5-4 with TRBJ1-5; 7 nucleotides match TRBD1. Germline loops: CDR1 SGHNT, CDR2 YYREEE (reference sequence). Losses at the gene ends were 4 bases for V and 0 bases for J; bases not matched to a gene: 13. This CDR3 has 18 amino acids. Using reference TRBV5-4 and TRBJ1-5 for the parts outside the CDR3, the full variable domain is ETGVTQSPTHLIKTRGQQVTLRCSSQSGHNTVSWYQQALGQGPQFIFQYYREEENGRGNFPPRFSGLQFPNYSSELNVNALELDDSALYLCASSPTRDRDHSNQPQHFGDGTRLSIL.

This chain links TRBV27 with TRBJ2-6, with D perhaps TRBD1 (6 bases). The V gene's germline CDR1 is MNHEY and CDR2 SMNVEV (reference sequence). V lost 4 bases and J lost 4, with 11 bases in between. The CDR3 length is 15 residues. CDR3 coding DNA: TGTGCCAGCAGTTCAGGGGAATCCGGGGCCAACGTCCTGACTTTC. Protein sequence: CASSSGESGANVLTF.

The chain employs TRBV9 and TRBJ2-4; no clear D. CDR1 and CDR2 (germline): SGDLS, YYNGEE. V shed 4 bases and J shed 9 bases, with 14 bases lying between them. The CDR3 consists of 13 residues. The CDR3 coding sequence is TGTGCCAGCAGCCCAACCCCCTCCGGCATTCAGTACTTC. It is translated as CASSPTPSGIQYF.

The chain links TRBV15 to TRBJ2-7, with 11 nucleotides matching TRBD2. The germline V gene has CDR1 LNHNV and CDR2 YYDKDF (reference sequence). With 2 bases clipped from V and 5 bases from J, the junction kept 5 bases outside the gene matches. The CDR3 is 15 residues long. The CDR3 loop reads CATSRTSGRQDEQYF. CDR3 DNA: TGTGCCACCAGCAGAACTAGCGGGAGACAAGACGAGCAGTACTTC.

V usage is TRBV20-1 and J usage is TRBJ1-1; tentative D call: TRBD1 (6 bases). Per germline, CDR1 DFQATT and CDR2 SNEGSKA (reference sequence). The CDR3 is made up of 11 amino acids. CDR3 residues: CSVTGLKEAFF. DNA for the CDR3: TGCAGCGTCACAGGGTTAAAAGAAGCTTTCTTT.

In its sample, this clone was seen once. CDR3 loop: CTSSQAGGQGKGGQPQHF. Written as DNA, the CDR3 is TGCACCAGCAGCCAAGCCGGAGGACAGGGCAAAGGCGGTCAGCCCCAGCATTTT. The chain uses TRBV1 and TRBJ1-5; TRBD1, the table's D call, lacks a check against the DNA. TRBV1 is given as a pseudogene. The CDR3 is made up of 18 amino acids.

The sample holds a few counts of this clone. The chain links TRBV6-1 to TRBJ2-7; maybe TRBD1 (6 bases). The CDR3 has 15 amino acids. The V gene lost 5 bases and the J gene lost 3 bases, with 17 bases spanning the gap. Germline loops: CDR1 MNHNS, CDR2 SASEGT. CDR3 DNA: TGTGCCAGCAGTATAACAGGGAGAGGGGACTACGAGCAGTACTTC. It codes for CASSITGRGDYEQYF.

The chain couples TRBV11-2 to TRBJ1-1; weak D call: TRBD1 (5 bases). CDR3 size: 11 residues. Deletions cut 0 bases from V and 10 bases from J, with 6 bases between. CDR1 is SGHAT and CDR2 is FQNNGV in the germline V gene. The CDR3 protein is CASSLEGGAFF. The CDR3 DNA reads TGTGCCAGCAGCTTAGAGGGGGGAGCTTTCTTT.

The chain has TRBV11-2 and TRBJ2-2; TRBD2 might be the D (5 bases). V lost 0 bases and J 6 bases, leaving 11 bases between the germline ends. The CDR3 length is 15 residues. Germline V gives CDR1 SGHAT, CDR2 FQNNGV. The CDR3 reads CASSLEVVGAGELFF. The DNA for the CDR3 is TGTGCCAGCAGCTTAGAGGTGGTCGGGGCCGGGGAGCTGTTTTTT.

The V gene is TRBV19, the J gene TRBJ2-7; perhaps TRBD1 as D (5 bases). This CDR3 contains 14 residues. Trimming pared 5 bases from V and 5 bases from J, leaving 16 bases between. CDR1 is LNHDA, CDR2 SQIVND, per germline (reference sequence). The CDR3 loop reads CASSVRLRGDEQYF. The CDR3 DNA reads TGTGCCAGTAGTGTGCGATTAAGGGGCGACGAGCAGTACTTC.

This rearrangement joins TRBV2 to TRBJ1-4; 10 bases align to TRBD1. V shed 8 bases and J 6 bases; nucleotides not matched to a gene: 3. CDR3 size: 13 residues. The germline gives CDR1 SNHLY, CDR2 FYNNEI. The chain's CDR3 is CASATGGDEKLFF. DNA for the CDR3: TGTGCCAGCGCGACAGGGGGCGATGAAAAACTGTTTTTT.

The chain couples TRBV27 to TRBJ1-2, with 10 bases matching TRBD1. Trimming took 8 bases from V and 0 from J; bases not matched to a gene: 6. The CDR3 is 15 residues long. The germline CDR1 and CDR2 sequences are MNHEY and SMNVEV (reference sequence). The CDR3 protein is CASCSGTGANYGYTF. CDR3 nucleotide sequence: TGTGCCAGCTGCTCCGGGACAGGGGCTAACTATGGCTACACCTTC.

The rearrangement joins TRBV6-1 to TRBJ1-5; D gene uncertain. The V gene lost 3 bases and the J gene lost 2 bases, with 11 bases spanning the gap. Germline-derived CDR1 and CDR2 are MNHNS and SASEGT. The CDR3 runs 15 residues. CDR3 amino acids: CASSDGPVGNQPQHF. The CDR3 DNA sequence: TGTGCCAGCAGTGACGGTCCGGTCGGCAATCAGCCCCAGCATTTT.

DNA of the CDR3: TGTGCCAGCAGTTTAATCGGGGGATACAATGAGCAGTTCTTC. Residues: CASSLIGGYNEQFF. The chain employs TRBV27 and TRBJ2-1, with D maybe TRBD2 (6 bases). Germline-derived CDR1 and CDR2 are MNHEY and SMNVEV (reference sequence). The CDR3 is 14 residues long. V was shortened by 2 bases and J by 4 bases, with 9 bases between the two germline ends.